One sample yielded the 27 T cell receptor beta chains listed below, sequenced in a study of T cells in Graves' hyperthyroidism and ophthalmopathy. There were TCR beta CDR3 regions amplified from RNA transcripts. First-round RT-PCR with HTBI primers amplified the TCR CDR3 region. One entry per CDR3 protein results from TCRdb running MiXCR on the multiplex PCR reads. The sample records fewer than 350,000 distinct CDR3 sequences, roughly 15% being singletons. The specimen sequenced was blood. The receptors originated from a woman aged 45-65 years with Graves' hyperthyroidism that later progressed to Graves' ophthalmopathy.

This chain links TRBV18 with TRBJ2-7, with TRBD2 matching 12 bases. Germline CDR1 and CDR2: KGHSH and LQKENI. The ends lost 1 base at V and 3 bases at J; junction bases unmatched: 1. There are 15 residues in the CDR3. CDR3 DNA sequence: TGTGCCAGCTCACCACTACTAGCGGGAGGCTACGAGCAGTACTTC. It is translated as CASSPLLAGGYEQYF.

The chain employs TRBV7-9 and TRBJ2-1; D is undetermined. Germline V gene sequence: CDR1 SEHNR, CDR2 FQNEAQ (reference sequence). The CDR3 loop spans 12 amino acids. V lost 8 bases and J 15 bases, leaving 20 bases between the germline ends. Here the CDR3 reads CASEIKRESPFF. The CDR3 DNA is TGTGCCAGCGAAATAAAGCGCGAGAGCCCGTTCTTC.

The chain joins TRBV5-1 to TRBJ2-5; 9 nucleotides align to TRBD2. Germline V gene data show CDR1 as SGHRS and CDR2 as YFSETQ. The CDR3 loop spans 16 amino acids. V shed 4 bases and J 0 bases; nucleotides not matched to a gene: 7. The CDR3 loop reads CASSQGTSTYQETQYF. CDR3 coding DNA: TGCGCCAGCAGCCAGGGGACTAGCACCTACCAAGAGACCCAGTACTTC.

Ten or more counts support this clonotype. V and J are TRBV28 and TRBJ2-1; possible D gene TRBD2, 5 bases. This CDR3 region has 17 residues. Per germline, CDR1 MDHEN and CDR2 SYDVKM. V dropped 6 bases and J dropped 10 bases, with 28 bases sitting between them. The CDR3 DNA sequence: TGTGCCAGCAGACTAAGCCCATTCCGAACCCCCACGGGGGAGCAGTTCTTC. The encoded protein is CASRLSPFRTPTGEQFF.

V is TRBV6-4 and J is TRBJ2-5; 13 bases agree with TRBD2. The CDR3 is 17 residues long. V lost 5 bases, J lost 4 bases, and 10 bases stayed unmatched. Germline V lookup: CDR1 MRHNA, CDR2 SNTAGT. The CDR3 here is CASSPGTSGAPLETQYF. The CDR3, as DNA: TGTGCCAGCAGTCCCGGGACTAGCGGGGCCCCATTAGAGACCCAGTACTTC.

This clonotype has a count of ten or more. CDR3: CSAPPRGATDTQYF. The DNA for the CDR3 is TGCAGTGCTCCCCCTAGGGGAGCCACAGATACGCAGTATTTT. The chain is built from TRBV20-1 and TRBJ2-3; D may correspond to TRBD1 or TRBD2 (5 bases each). The V end lost 5 bases, the J end lost 2 bases, and 14 bases lay between the germline ends. Looked up from germline, CDR1 is DFQATT and CDR2 is SNEGSKA (reference sequence). The CDR3 totals 14 residues.

This chain joins TRBV6-5 and TRBJ2-2, with 9 bases that match TRBD2. CDR3 size: 21 residues. Trimming at V came to 2 bases and at J to 0 bases, leaving 16 bases not matched to a gene. Germline V gene data show CDR1 as MNHEY and CDR2 as SVGAGI. The CDR3 spells CASSYPPRASGIPPNTGELFF. CDR3 DNA: TGTGCCAGCAGTTACCCCCCCCGGGCTAGCGGGATCCCCCCGAACACCGGGGAGCTGTTTTTT.

This rearrangement joins TRBV6-1 to TRBJ1-1, with D maybe TRBD1 (6 bases). The V end lost 6 bases, the J end lost 5 bases, and 16 bases lay between the germline ends. Germline CDR1 reads MNHNS; CDR2 reads SASEGT. This CDR3 has 14 amino acids. CDR3 sequence reads: CASSLEGGRTEAFF. In DNA form, the CDR3 reads TGTGCCAGCAGCCTCGAGGGGGGTCGGACTGAAGCTTTCTTT.

This clonotype came up many times. J is TRBJ2-2 and V is TRBV11-2; TRBD1 aligns across 7 bases. V was clipped by 4 bases and J by 9 bases; unmatched bases: 17. This CDR3 has 17 amino acids. Germline CDR1 SGHAT, CDR2 FQNNGV. CDR3 protein: CASSSSAHRGSERELFF. CDR3 DNA: TGTGCCAGCAGCTCCTCAGCACACAGGGGATCAGAAAGGGAGCTGTTTTTT.

This clonotype was observed at least ten times. A junction end diverges from the germline sequence, so it may reflect a read error. The rearrangement links TRBV5-6 to TRBJ2-1; 7 nucleotides agree with TRBD2. The CDR3 runs 15 residues. Germline CDR1 and CDR2: SGHDT and YYEEEE. CDR3 coding DNA: TGTGCCAGCAGATTGGCAAGCGGGGTATACAATGAGCAGTTCTTC. Protein product: CASRLASGVYNEQFF.

This clonotype showed up many times. V and J are TRBV5-1 and TRBJ2-2; TRBD2 matches at 7 bases. The CDR3 has 15 amino acids. Germline V gene lookup returns CDR1 SGHRS and CDR2 YFSETQ. Trimming cost V 5 bases and J 3 bases; bases outside gene matches: 7. The CDR3 coding sequence is TGCGCCAGCAGAAGCGGGGAGGAAGACACCGGGGAGCTGTTTTTT. Its translation: CASRSGEEDTGELFF.

This clonotype was counted only a few times. The V gene is TRBV7-9, the J gene TRBJ1-2; TRBD1 matches 8 bases. The J segment lost 2 bases and the V segment lost 4 bases, leaving 6 bases of the junction unmatched. Germline CDR1 reads SEHNR; CDR2 reads FQNEAQ (reference sequence). The CDR3 is 15 amino acids. DNA of the CDR3: TGTGCCAGCAGCTCCGGACAGGGTGGCAACTATGGCTACACCTTC. It is translated as CASSSGQGGNYGYTF.

This clonotype was recorded many times. The chain joins TRBV18 to TRBJ1-2, with D possibly TRBD1 on 5 matching bases. V was shortened by 5 bases and J by 2 bases, with 15 bases between the two germline ends. CDR1 and CDR2 from the germline V gene are KGHSH and LQKENI. The CDR3 has 15 amino acids. The CDR3 DNA is TGTGCCAGCTCAGAAATAACAGGCCAAAACTATGGCTACACCTTC. It translates to CASSEITGQNYGYTF.

This clonotype was recorded at least ten times. The V and J genes are TRBV28 and TRBJ1-1, with 7 bases lining up with TRBD1. Germline V gives CDR1 MDHEN, CDR2 SYDVKM. V was clipped by 6 bases and J by 6 bases; unmatched bases: 13. The CDR3 has 15 amino acids. The CDR3 sequence: CASRPSGGRWSEAFF. CDR3 DNA sequence: TGTGCCAGCAGACCTTCAGGGGGGCGATGGTCTGAAGCTTTCTTT. The full variable domain, completed using reference TRBV28 and TRBJ1-1, is DVKVTQSSRYLVKRTGEKVFLECVQDMDHENMFWYRQDPGLGLRLIYFSYDVKMKEKGDIPEGYSVSREKKERFSLILESASTNQTSMYLCASRPSGGRWSEAFFGQGTRLTVV.

This clonotype came up many times. The chain has TRBV2 and TRBJ1-5; no clear D gene. The V and J ends lost 1 base and 3 bases respectively, with 4 bases between them. The germline gives CDR1 SNHLY, CDR2 FYNNEI. The CDR3 contains 13 residues. The CDR3 DNA is TGTGCCAGCAGTGAAGGTCACAATCAGCCCCAGCATTTT. It encodes CASSEGHNQPQHF. Variable domain in full (rest from reference TRBV2 and TRBJ1-5): EPEVTQTPSHQVTQMGQEVILRCVPISNHLYFYWYRQILGQKVEFLVSFYNNEISEKSEIFDDQFSVERPDGSNFTLKIRSTKLEDSAMYFCASSEGHNQPQHFGDGTRLSIL.

This clonotype was counted many times. The V and J genes are TRBV11-2 and TRBJ2-1, with TRBD2 matching over 10 bases. Germline V gene lookup returns CDR1 SGHAT and CDR2 FQNNGV. This CDR3 has 15 amino acids. The trim removed 3 bases at V and 9 bases at J, leaving 8 bases unmatched. The CDR3 loop reads CASSFSSGSGSEQFF. In nucleotides, the CDR3 is TGTGCCAGCAGCTTCTCTAGCGGGAGTGGTAGTGAGCAGTTCTTC.

In its sample, this clonotype was seen a few times. The chain links TRBV15 to TRBJ1-3, with TRBD1 matching over 9 bases. This CDR3 spans 17 amino acids. The V gene's germline CDR1 is LNHNV and CDR2 YYDKDF (reference sequence). J lost 4 bases, V lost 5 bases, and 12 bases had no gene match. The CDR3 loop is CATSEHAGQGTGNTIYF. CDR3 bases: TGTGCCACCAGCGAGCACGCGGGACAGGGAACCGGAAACACCATATATTTT.

This clonotype was seen a few times. The genes are TRBV6-1 and TRBJ2-3; possibly TRBD1 for D (5 bases). The CDR3 extends over 14 amino acids. Trimming pared 2 bases from V and 5 bases from J, leaving 11 bases between. The germline V gene encodes CDR1 MNHNS and CDR2 SASEGT. The CDR3 is CASSETGPEDTQYF. CDR3 DNA sequence: TGTGCCAGCAGTGAAACAGGACCAGAAGATACGCAGTATTTT.

This clonotype appeared many times. J is TRBJ2-3 and V is TRBV7-8; 8 nucleotides match TRBD2. J was trimmed by 2 bases and V by 5 bases; bases with no gene match: 9. This CDR3 is built from 16 residues. Germline-derived CDR1 and CDR2 are SGHVS and FQNEAQ. The CDR3 bases are TGTGCCAGCAGCCCAACCGGGACTAGGGCCACAGATACGCAGTATTTT. Its protein product is CASSPTGTRATDTQYF. The complete variable domain, with remaining parts taken from reference TRBV7-8 and TRBJ2-3, reads GAGVSQSPRYKVAKRGQDVALRCDPISGHVSLFWYQQALGQGPEFLTYFQNEAQLDKSGLPSDRFFAERPEGSVSTLKIQRTQQEDSAVYLCASSPTGTRATDTQYFGPGTRLTVL.

This clonotype was seen repeatedly, ten times or more. The CDR3 nucleotides are TGTGCCTGGAGTGTAATGGACACTGAAGCTTTCTTT. It translates to CAWSVMDTEAFF. The gene calls are TRBV30 and TRBJ1-1; D unclear. This CDR3 region has 12 residues. CDR1 and CDR2 (germline): GTSNPN, SVGIG (reference sequence). V was shortened by 0 bases and J by 3 bases, with 5 bases between the two germline ends.

This clonotype was seen at least ten times. The chain has TRBV3-1 and TRBJ2-1, with D hard to call. The CDR3 has 11 amino acids. Per germline, CDR1 LGHDT and CDR2 YNNKEL (reference sequence). Trimming took off 3 bases at V and 10 bases at J, with 7 bases between the two ends. Here the CDR3 reads CASSQYVEQFF. CDR3 DNA sequence: TGTGCCAGCAGCCAGTACGTCGAGCAGTTCTTC.

V is TRBV20-1 and J is TRBJ2-1; 14 positions agree with TRBD2. Germline assignment: CDR1 DFQATT and CDR2 SNEGSKA (reference sequence). With 4 bases clipped from V and 1 base from J, the junction kept 9 bases outside the gene matches. The CDR3 loop spans 18 amino acids. The CDR3 region is CSANTGTSGRGSYNEQFF. CDR3 in DNA: TGCAGTGCTAACACCGGGACTAGCGGGAGAGGGTCCTACAATGAGCAGTTCTTC.

This clonotype was observed many times. V and J are TRBV6-1 and TRBJ1-1; 9 positions match TRBD1. Per the germline V gene, CDR1 is MNHNS and CDR2 is SASEGT. CDR3 length: 16 amino acids. V trimming: 2 bases; J trimming: 2 bases; junction bases outside the gene matches: 6. CDR3 DNA sequence: TGTGCCAGCAGTGAACTGGGGACAGGGATTAACACTGAAGCTTTCTTT. Protein sequence: CASSELGTGINTEAFF.

This clonotype has a handful of counts. This chain connects TRBV20-1 to TRBJ2-1; 7 nucleotides align to TRBD1. Germline values: CDR1 DFQATT, CDR2 SNEGSKA (reference sequence). V shed 1 base, J shed 0 bases, and the junction held 9 bases outside the gene matches. The CDR3 length is 17 residues. The CDR3 sequence: CSARGLWDSSSYNEQFF. The CDR3 nucleotides are TGCAGTGCTAGAGGCCTCTGGGACAGCAGCTCCTACAATGAGCAGTTCTTC.

This clonotype was recorded many times. The rearrangement uses TRBV11-3 and TRBJ2-1, with TRBD1 matching over 10 bases. CDR1 is SGHNT, CDR2 YENEEA, per germline. This CDR3 spans 18 amino acids. The J segment lost 0 bases and the V segment lost 4 bases, leaving 9 bases of the junction unmatched. For the CDR3, the DNA is TGTGCCAGCAGCTCGGGACAGGGGAAACAAAGCTCCTACAATGAGCAGTTCTTC. It translates to CASSSGQGKQSSYNEQFF.

DNA for the CDR3: TGTGCCAGTAGTTCCCTTTTCGGCACAGATACGCAGTATTTT. It is translated as CASSSLFGTDTQYF. The V gene is TRBV19, the J gene TRBJ2-3, with D unclear. The CDR3 loop spans 14 amino acids. Trimming pared 5 bases from V and 1 base from J, leaving 10 bases between. From germline, CDR1 is LNHDA and CDR2 SQIVND (reference sequence).

This clonotype was seen many times. The chain links TRBV6-2 or TRBV6-3 to TRBJ1-5, with TRBD1 as a possible D gene (5 bases). This CDR3 is built from 15 residues. Germline CDR1 MNHEY, CDR2 SVGEGT. Trimming took off 0 bases at V and 9 bases at J, with 15 bases between the two ends. The CDR3 here is CASSYSKGASWPQHF. For the CDR3, the DNA is TGTGCCAGCAGTTACTCGAAAGGGGCGTCCTGGCCCCAGCATTTT.